This T cell receptor beta chain comes out of a study of blood T cell repertoires in COVID-19. Clones were sequenced by immunoSEQ multiplex PCR, and TCRdb holds only the in-frame ones, with some missing. This table holds some 400,000 clones, approximately 90% found once. In this sample, this clone turned up once. Looked up from germline, CDR1 is MNHEY and CDR2 is SVGAGI. This CDR3 contains 15 residues. Trimming removed 1 base at V and 7 bases at J, with 16 bases between. Participant-reported clinical history was the basis for cohort assignment. Sequencing was performed on PBMCs or T cells enriched from blood (not recorded which). The receptor's source is a woman between 40 and 50 years old who had been exposed to COVID-19. The chain employs TRBV6-5 and TRBJ1-1, with a tentative D call TRBD1 (5 bases). This CDR3 reads CASSYFLGGTNEAFF. The DNA for the CDR3 is TGTGCCAGCAGTTACTTCCTTGGGGGGACCAATGAAGCTTTCTTT.